Listed below are T cell receptor beta chains from one sample, sequenced in a study of T cells in Graves' hyperthyroidism and ophthalmopathy. Each CDR3 protein is one row after TCRdb ran MiXCR on the multiplex PCR reads. The sample consists of about 340,000 distinct CDR3 sequences, around a sixth of them appearing once. Specimen: blood. Receptors originate from a woman in her forties or fifties with Graves' hyperthyroidism. Each CDR3 is given with its conserved first and last residue. Each record gives: V gene, clone size, D gene, J gene, CDR3 DNA, CDR3 protein. D genes are given only for firm matches. Clone size is given for some rows only: seen once, a few or many times, or a class if the clone is expanded.

TRBV5-1	many	.	TRBJ2-1	TGCGCCAGCAGCTTGGTAGCGGAGAACTACAATGAGCAGTTCTTC	CASSLVAENYNEQFF
TRBV9	.	.	TRBJ2-7	TGTGCCAGCAGCGGGGAGCAGGGTTCGAGCGAGCAGTACTTC	CASSGEQGSSEQYF
TRBV7-3	.	.	TRBJ1-6	TGTGCCAGCAGCCTCCCAGGGAATTCACCCCTCCACTTT	CASSLPGNSPLHF
TRBV28	.	.	TRBJ1-2	TGTGCCAGCAACAGGCCTTTTTATGGCTACACCTTC	CASNRPFYGYTF
TRBV30	many	TRBD1	TRBJ1-1	TGTGCCTGGGGACAGGGGAGATCTGAAGCTTTCTTT	CAWGQGRSEAFF
TRBV4-1	.	TRBD1	TRBJ2-7	TGCGCCAGCAGCCCCGGGGACAGTGCCTACGAGCAGTACTTC	CASSPGDSAYEQYF
TRBV24-1	.	TRBD1	TRBJ2-3	TGTGCCACCAGTGATCCGGGCCCCCGAAGCCCCGGGACAGGGACAGATACGCAGTATTTT	CATSDPGPRSPGTGTDTQYF
TRBV7-3	few	TRBD2	TRBJ2-3	TGTGCCAGCAGCTTTCGCGGGGGGGCCTTAGATACGCAGTATTTT	CASSFRGGALDTQYF
TRBV9	.	.	TRBJ1-5	TGTGCCAGCAGCGTGGATTCGAGCAATCAGCCCCAGCATTTT	CASSVDSSNQPQHF
TRBV12-5	.	.	TRBJ1-5	TGTGCTAGTGGTTTGGTATCGGCAGGGAAAGGCAATCAGCCCCAGCATTTT	CASGLVSAGKGNQPQHF
TRBV19	.	.	TRBJ2-1	TGTGCCAGTAGTATGGCGGCATTGCCCAATGAGCAGTTCTTC	CASSMAALPNEQFF
TRBV20-1	many	.	TRBJ2-5	TGCAGTGCTGGAGCGGAACCGCAAGAGACCCAGTACTTC	CSAGAEPQETQYF
TRBV10-2	.	.	TRBJ2-1	TGCGCCAGCAGCGGGGGTGCGTCCTACAATGAGCAGTTCTTC	CASSGGASYNEQFF
TRBV11-2	.	.	TRBJ2-7	TGTGCCAGCAGCTTAGTAGCTAGGAGGGAGCAGTACTTC	CASSLVARREQYF
TRBV7-9	.	.	TRBJ2-2	TGTGCCAGCAGCCCCCCCAGGCACTCGAAGGGGGAGCTGTTTTTT	CASSPPRHSKGELFF
TRBV6-4	.	.	TRBJ1-6	TGTGCCAGCAGAGCTCTCGGAGGGGGGGGTTCACCCCTCCACTTT	CASRALGGGGSPLHF
TRBV7-8	many	.	TRBJ2-1	TGTGCCAGCAGCTACCAAGACTTCGGCTACAATGAGCAGTTCTTC	CASSYQDFGYNEQFF
TRBV19	few	.	TRBJ2-6	TGTGCCAGTAGTACCCTGTACAGGGTCTCTGGGGCCAACGTCCTGACTTTC	CASSTLYRVSGANVLTF
TRBV28	.	.	TRBJ2-7	TGTGCCAGCAGCCCTGAGACCCAAAACTCCTACGAGCAGTACTTC	CASSPETQNSYEQYF
TRBV20-1	many	.	TRBJ2-2	TGCAGTGCTGCGTGGGGTCGGACCGGGGAGCTGTTTTTT	CSAAWGRTGELFF
TRBV3-1	many	.	TRBJ2-5	TGTGCCAGCAGCCAAGATCCGGGGGCGCTGGAGACCCAGTACTTC	CASSQDPGALETQYF
TRBV9	.	TRBD2	TRBJ2-2	TGTGCCAGCAGCGTAGAAGCGGGAGTAGGCACCGGGGAGCTGTTTTTT	CASSVEAGVGTGELFF
TRBV6-1	.	TRBD2	TRBJ2-4	TGTGCCAGCAGCCGCGGGACTAGCGGGGGCTTAGCCAAAAACATTCAGTACTTC	CASSRGTSGGLAKNIQYF
TRBV20-1	.	.	TRBJ1-3	TGCAGTGCTCCTCAGACTGGAAGAGACTCTGGAAACACCATATATTTT	CSAPQTGRDSGNTIYF
TRBV5-5	.	TRBD1	TRBJ1-6	TGTGCCAGCAGCTCCGACCCAGGGGGCCTGTATTCACCCCTCCACTTT	CASSSDPGGLYSPLHF
TRBV29-1	.	.	TRBJ1-6	TGCAGCGTTGTGGAAGAGATTAATTCACCCCTCCACTTT	CSVVEEINSPLHF
TRBV7-9	few	.	TRBJ2-3	TGTGCCAGCAGTTATAGCGGTTCGGATACGCAGTATTTT	CASSYSGSDTQYF
TRBV20-1	few	.	TRBJ2-1	TGCAGTGCTCTCCAACTAGCCCTTAATGAGCAGTTCTTC	CSALQLALNEQFF
TRBV12-3/TRBV12-4	few	TRBD2	TRBJ2-5	TGTGCCAGCAGTCCACCGGGACTAGTTGGGGAGACCCAGTACTTC	CASSPPGLVGETQYF
TRBV12-3/TRBV12-4	many	.	TRBJ2-7	TGTGCCAGCAGTTTGGAGCAGGGCCCCTACGAGCAGTACTTC	CASSLEQGPYEQYF
TRBV20-1	many	TRBD2	TRBJ2-7	TGCAGTGCTAGTAGGCCTGCCGGGACTAGTGCATCCTACGAGCAGTACTTC	CSASRPAGTSASYEQYF
TRBV7-2	.	.	TRBJ1-6	TGTGCCAGCAGATTTCACGGGAATGCGTGGAGGACGGGTGGGTCACCCCTCCACTTT	CASRFHGNAWRTGGSPLHF
TRBV7-8	few	.	TRBJ1-6	TGTGCCAGCAGCTTAGAGGGGCGGAATTCACCCCTCCACTTT	CASSLEGRNSPLHF
TRBV12-3/TRBV12-4	many	.	TRBJ1-5	TGTGCCAGCAGTTTAAGCAGGAGTCATCAGCCCCAGCATTTT	CASSLSRSHQPQHF
TRBV2	many	.	TRBJ1-5	TGTGCCAGCAGTGAGGGGACCATAGTAACAGGGCCCCAGCATTTT	CASSEGTIVTGPQHF
TRBV30	few	.	TRBJ2-2	TGTGCCTCCGGCCTGTCGGCCGGGGAGCTGTTTTTT	CASGLSAGELFF
TRBV30	.	TRBD1	TRBJ2-2	TGTGCCATAACAGGGGACACCGGGGAGCTGTTTTTT	CAITGDTGELFF
TRBV30	many	.	TRBJ1-1	TGTGCCTGGACCGTGTTAGGGCAGGGGAAGAACACTGAAGCTTTCTTT	CAWTVLGQGKNTEAFF
TRBV7-3	many	TRBD2	TRBJ2-2	TGTGCCAGCAGCCCACTAGCGGGGTCCACCGGGGAGCTGTTTTTT	CASSPLAGSTGELFF
TRBV3-1	.	.	TRBJ1-4	TGTGCCAGCAGCCAAGTGGTATCTAATGAAAAACTGTTTTTT	CASSQVVSNEKLFF
TRBV2	.	.	TRBJ1-3	TGTGCCAGCAGTGGGGTCTCTGGAAACACCATATATTTT	CASSGVSGNTIYF
TRBV6-9	many	TRBD1	TRBJ1-1	TGTGCCAGCAGTTACCCCGACAGGGGGGGCACTGAAGCTTTCTTT	CASSYPDRGGTEAFF
TRBV9	many	TRBD2	TRBJ2-5	TGTGCCAGCAGCGTAGGAGTGGGGACTAGCCAAGAGACCCAGTACTTC	CASSVGVGTSQETQYF
TRBV6-5	few	TRBD2	TRBJ2-3	TGTGCCAGCAGTTACTCGATTTATAGTTGGCGGGAGGGGAGCACAGATACGCAGTATTTT	CASSYSIYSWREGSTDTQYF
TRBV30	few	TRBD2	TRBJ2-2	TGTGCCTGGGCCCTCGGGAGGGCCGGGGCCGGGGAGCTGTTTTTT	CAWALGRAGAGELFF
TRBV12-3/TRBV12-4	.	.	TRBJ2-2	TGTGCCAGCAGTTTAGGAAACGGGGAGCTGTTTTTT	CASSLGNGELFF
TRBV3-1	many	.	TRBJ1-1	TGTGCCAGCAGCCAAGTGGAGGGCCTCACTGAAGCTTTCTTT	CASSQVEGLTEAFF